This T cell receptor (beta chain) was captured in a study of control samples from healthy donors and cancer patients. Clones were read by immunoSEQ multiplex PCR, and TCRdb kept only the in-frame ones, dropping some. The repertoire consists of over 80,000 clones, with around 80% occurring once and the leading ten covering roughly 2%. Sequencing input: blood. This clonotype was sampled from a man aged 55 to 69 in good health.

The CDR3 loop is CASSEILEFSGANVLTF. In nucleotides, the CDR3 is TGTGCCAGCAGTGAAATACTGGAATTCTCTGGGGCCAACGTCCTGACTTTC. The chain links TRBV6-1 to TRBJ2-6, with D unclear. Looked up from germline, CDR1 is MNHNS and CDR2 is SASEGT. Deletions cut 2 bases from V and 0 bases from J, with 11 bases between. CDR3 length equals 17 residues.